This T cell receptor (beta chain) came from a study of T cells in Graves' hyperthyroidism and ophthalmopathy. This clonotype was detected only a few times. TCR beta CDR3 regions were amplified from RNA. Initially, a first-round RT-PCR of the TCR CDR3 employed the HTBI primer set. TCRdb re-analysed the multiplex PCR reads in MiXCR, keeping a single row per CDR3 protein. The sample shows some 690,000 distinct CDR3 sequences, roughly 17% of them seen only once. V lost 4 bases and J lost 4; bases outside the gene matches: 8. Germline-derived CDR1 and CDR2 are SGHTA and FQGTGA. CDR3 length: 16 residues. Source material: blood. The chain uses TRBV7-3 and TRBJ2-1; TRBD2 matches at 9 bases. The sequence was obtained from a man aged 50-60 years with Graves' hyperthyroidism. The CDR3 loop reads CASSSLRGRAYNEQFF. DNA for the CDR3: TGTGCCAGCAGCTCCCTTCGCGGGAGGGCTTACAATGAGCAGTTCTTC. The whole variable domain, remainder taken from reference TRBV7-3 and TRBJ2-1, is GAGVSQTPSNKVTEKGKYVELRCDPISGHTALYWYRQSLGQGPEFLIYFQGTGAADDSGLPNDRFFAVRPEGSVSTLKIQRTERGDSAVYLCASSSLRGRAYNEQFFGPGTRLTVL.